The 18 T cell receptor beta chains listed next were all sequenced from one sample in a study of T cell responses to AZD1222 COVID-19 vaccine. TCRdb's table, derived via immunoSEQ multiplex PCR, lists solely in-frame clones and lacks some. The sample contains about 140,000 clones, roughly 90% of which appear only once. The sequences come from peripheral blood, collected 28 days after the second AZD1222 dose. Receptors were obtained from an adult who received the AZD1222 COVID-19 vaccine.

This chain uses TRBV7-9 with TRBJ2-5; D gene unclear. The CDR3 is 16 residues long. Trimming shortened V by 5 bases and J by 7 bases, and 23 bases separated the two germline ends. Germline CDR1 is SEHNR and CDR2 is FQNEAQ (reference sequence). This CDR3 reads CASSLPYVGISGTQYF. The CDR3 nucleotides read TGTGCCAGCAGCCTCCCCTACGTGGGTATCTCTGGGACCCAGTACTTC.

In its sample, this clone was seen once. The chain links TRBV6-5 to TRBJ1-2; no clear D gene. This CDR3 region has 12 residues. Looked up from germline, CDR1 is MNHEY and CDR2 is SVGAGI. V gave up 7 bases and J gave up 8 bases, with 14 bases separating them. CDR3 sequence: CASNIRLGGYTF. The CDR3 DNA follows: TGTGCCAGCAACATCCGCCTGGGGGGCTACACCTTC.

The rearrangement links TRBV7-9 to TRBJ2-1; 14 nucleotides match TRBD2. From germline, CDR1 is SEHNR and CDR2 FQNEAQ (reference sequence). Germline trimming cut 5 bases from V and 3 bases from J; bases unmatched to any gene: 6. The CDR3 extends over 17 amino acids. Here the CDR3 reads CASSPRTSGGFYNEQFF. The CDR3 DNA is TGTGCCAGCAGCCCCCGGACTAGCGGGGGGTTCTACAATGAGCAGTTCTTC.

This clone appeared once. V usage is TRBV24-1 and J usage is TRBJ2-2; possible D gene TRBD2, 6 bases. The V and J ends lost 8 bases and 6 bases respectively, with 18 bases between them. The CDR3 is 15 residues long. CDR1 and CDR2 (germline): KGHDR, SFDVKD. The CDR3 protein is CATKSGLQAPGELFF. DNA of the CDR3: TGTGCCACCAAGTCGGGACTCCAGGCCCCCGGGGAGCTGTTTTTT.

The chain is built from TRBV21-1 and TRBJ1-2. TRBV21-1 is a listed pseudogene. This CDR3 region has 15 residues. CDR3 bases: TGTGCCAGCAGCACCTCGGCAAGGGAGGACTATGGCTACACCTTC. It specifies CASSTSAREDYGYTF.

The V call is TRBV19, the J call TRBJ2-7; tentative D call: TRBD2 (6 bases). Trimming pared 4 bases from V and 10 bases from J, leaving 20 bases between. This CDR3 spans 14 amino acids. Germline assignment: CDR1 LNHDA and CDR2 SQIVND (reference sequence). CDR3 protein: CASSTDRRGRDQYF. The CDR3 nucleotides are TGTGCCAGTAGTACCGATCGGCGGGGTCGAGATCAGTACTTC.

The chain employs TRBV2 and TRBJ2-2; D may match TRBD1 or TRBD2 (5 bases each). CDR1 is SNHLY, CDR2 FYNNEI, per germline. The ends were cut back, 5 bases at V and 2 bases at J, with 15 bases in the middle. The CDR3 is 16 amino acids. CDR3 in amino acids: CASSLDGTLNTGELFF. The CDR3 coding sequence is TGTGCCAGCAGTCTAGACGGGACCCTTAACACCGGGGAGCTGTTTTTT.

This clone was recorded only once. DNA of the CDR3: TGTGCCACCAGTGATGCCCAGGGGGGCCCCGGGGAGCTGTTTTTT. Translated, it gives CATSDAQGGPGELFF. The rearrangement links TRBV24-1 to TRBJ2-2, with D possibly TRBD1 on 7 matching bases. CDR1 is KGHDR and CDR2 is SFDVKD in the germline V gene. This CDR3 contains 15 residues. Between the trimmed V and J ends, which lost 3 bases and 6 bases, there was a span of 13 bases.

The chain recombines TRBV7-3 with TRBJ2-2; D not certain. The germline V gene has CDR1 SGHTA and CDR2 FQGTGA. V was clipped by 2 bases and J by 5 bases, with 12 bases between them. The length of the CDR3 is 15 residues. CDR3 nucleotide sequence: TGTGCCAGCAGCTTAGGGTACTCCTCGACCGGGGAGCTGTTTTTT. Translation gives CASSLGYSSTGELFF.

This clone is a singleton in its sample. This chain connects TRBV10-3 to TRBJ2-4, with D possibly TRBD2 on 5 matching bases. The CDR3 sequence is 15 residues long. Trimming left V 5 bases short and J 0 bases short, with 11 bases between. CDR1 ENHRY and CDR2 SYGVKD come from the germline V gene. CDR3: CAISPGGLAKNIQYF. The CDR3 DNA reads TGTGCCATCAGTCCAGGCGGACTAGCCAAAAACATTCAGTACTTC.

This clone was seen more than once but under ten times. The chain couples TRBV6-2 or TRBV6-3 to TRBJ1-5; D may be TRBD1 (6 bases). V lost 0 bases and J lost 7, with 10 bases in between. The CDR3 extends over 14 amino acids. The germline V gene has CDR1 MNHEY and CDR2 SVGEGT. The CDR3 DNA sequence: TGTGCCAGCAGTTACTCGGGGGGACACCAGCCCCAGCATTTT. Its protein product is CASSYSGGHQPQHF.

As to this clone: Different DNA sequences within this sample yield the same CDR3. The chain recombines TRBV19 with TRBJ2-7; D assignment may be TRBD1 or TRBD2 (5 bases each). CDR3 size: 13 residues. Germline V gene sequence: CDR1 LNHDA, CDR2 SQIVND (reference sequence). Trimming shortened V by 5 bases and J by 3 bases, and 11 bases separated the two germline ends. The CDR3 DNA follows: TGTGCCAGTAGTCGGGACCGCAACTACGAGCAGTACTTC. Amino acid sequence: CASSRDRNYEQYF.

The chain combines TRBV28 with TRBJ1-1, with D tentatively TRBD1 (6 bases). The germline gives CDR1 MDHEN, CDR2 SYDVKM. The CDR3 sequence is 14 residues long. The V end lost 2 bases, the J end lost 3 bases, and 10 bases lay between the germline ends. The CDR3 region is CASSLQGRHTEAFF. In DNA form, the CDR3 reads TGTGCCAGCAGTTTACAGGGGAGGCACACTGAAGCTTTCTTT.

This chain joins TRBV5-4 and TRBJ2-5, with 12 bases fitting TRBD2. The ends lost 4 bases at V and 0 bases at J; junction bases unmatched: 4. CDR1 and CDR2 (germline): SGHNT, YYREEE (reference sequence). The CDR3 runs 16 residues. This chain's CDR3 is CASSGGLAGYQETQYF. In nucleotides, the CDR3 is TGTGCCAGCAGCGGGGGACTAGCGGGTTACCAAGAGACCCAGTACTTC.

CDR3 residues: CASSPRTGAANYGYTF. The CDR3 DNA sequence: TGTGCCAGCAGCCCCAGAACGGGGGCGGCTAACTATGGCTACACCTTC. This chain joins TRBV7-2 and TRBJ1-2, with D perhaps TRBD1 (6 bases). Germline V gene data show CDR1 as SGHTA and CDR2 as FQGNSA. CDR3 length: 16 amino acids. Deletions cut 5 bases from V and 0 bases from J, with 16 bases between.

The sample holds one count of this clone. The rearrangement uses TRBV6-5 and TRBJ2-7; 7 bases map to TRBD1. J lost 11 bases, V lost 6 bases, and 16 bases had no gene match. The CDR3 is 14 amino acids. Germline CDR1 MNHEY, CDR2 SVGAGI. This CDR3 reads CASRSPGQITREYF. CDR3 sequence (DNA): TGTGCCAGCAGGTCACCGGGACAGATTACGAGGGAGTACTTC.

In its sample, this clone was seen once. This rearrangement joins TRBV20-1 to TRBJ2-6; 7 bases fit TRBD2. The J segment lost 2 bases and the V segment lost 3 bases, leaving 1 base of the junction unmatched. Looked up from germline, CDR1 is DFQATT and CDR2 is SNEGSKA (reference sequence). The CDR3 loop spans 14 amino acids. For the CDR3, the DNA is TGCAGTGCTAGTCGGGAGGCTGGGGCCAACGTCCTGACTTTC. Translating it yields CSASREAGANVLTF.

The chain links TRBV6-1 to TRBJ1-6; 7 bases agree with TRBD1. CDR3 length equals 15 residues. J lost 7 bases, V lost 3 bases, and 6 bases had no gene match. The germline gives CDR1 MNHNS, CDR2 SASEGT. The CDR3 coding sequence is TGTGCCAGCAGTGATCTTTACAGGGGAAATTCACCCCTCCACTTT. Amino acids: CASSDLYRGNSPLHF.